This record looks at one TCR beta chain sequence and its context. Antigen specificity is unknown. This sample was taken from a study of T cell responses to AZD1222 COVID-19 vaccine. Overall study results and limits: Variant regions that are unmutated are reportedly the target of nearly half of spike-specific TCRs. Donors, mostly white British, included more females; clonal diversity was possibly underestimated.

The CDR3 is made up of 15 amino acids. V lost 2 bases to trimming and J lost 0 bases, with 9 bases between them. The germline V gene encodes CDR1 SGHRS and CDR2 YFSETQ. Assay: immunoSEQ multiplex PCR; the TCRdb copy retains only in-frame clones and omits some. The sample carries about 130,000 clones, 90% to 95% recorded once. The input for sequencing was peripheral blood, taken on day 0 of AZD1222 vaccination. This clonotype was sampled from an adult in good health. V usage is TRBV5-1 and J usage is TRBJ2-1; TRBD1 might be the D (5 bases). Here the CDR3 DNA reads TGCGCCAGCAGCTTACAGGAGAGCTCCTACAATGAGCAGTTCTTC. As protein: CASSLQESSYNEQFF.